A single sample gave rise to the 31 T cell receptor beta chains below, sequenced in a study of molecular identifiers for immune sequencing clone quantification listed by TCRdb under 2018. To prepare the library, PCR was applied. Sequencing relied on an Illumina HiSeq 4000. The raw public reads went through TCRdb reprocessing: fastp at Q25, MiXCR clone calling, in-frame beta chains kept. When rows share a CDR3 protein, they turn into one entry using the most common DNA and genes. This sample gives roughly 24,000 distinct CDR3 sequences in total; 15% to 20% of them show up just once. Of the sample, around 0.99% falls within the top ten clones. The sequencing input was naive CD8+ T cells from blood, with Jurkat cell RNA spiked in. Reading the label with the study, this specimen's cell subset or site is: FACS-sorted CD8+CD4-CCR7+CD45RA+ naive T cells. The receptor set was obtained from a human donor in good health. Some libraries in this study had Jurkat cell RNA spiked in.

As concerns this clonotype: Lacking the conserved final phenylalanine or tryptophan, this CDR3 likely reflects a read error. The chain is built from TRBV10-3 and TRBJ2-5, with D unresolved. The CDR3 consists of 13 residues. Per germline, CDR1 ENHRY and CDR2 SYGVKD. The chain's CDR3 is CAISDVNQETQYL. Written as DNA, the CDR3 is TGCGCCATCAGTGATGTTAACCAAGAGACCCAGTACCTC.

V is TRBV20-1 and J is TRBJ1-1, with 10 bases lining up with TRBD1. Per the germline V gene, CDR1 is DFQATT and CDR2 is SNEGSKA (reference sequence). There are 13 residues in the CDR3. V lost 6 bases, J lost 4 bases, and 5 bases stayed unmatched. The CDR3: CSARDRGFTEAFF. The CDR3 DNA reads as TGCAGTGCGAGGGACAGGGGTTTCACTGAAGCTTTCTTT.

This clonotype was recorded many times. The DNA of the CDR3 is TGTGCCAGCAGCTTAGGCCCGCGGAGCCAAGAGACCCAGTACTTC. Translating it yields CASSLGPRSQETQYF. V gene TRBV13 combines with J gene TRBJ2-5, with D unresolved. The CDR3 is 15 residues long. Germline V gene data show CDR1 as PRHDT and CDR2 as FYEKMQ (reference sequence). V was clipped by 0 bases and J by 1 base, with 9 bases between them. Supplemented by reference TRBV13 and TRBJ2-5, the full variable domain reads AAGVIQSPRHLIKEKRETATLKCYPIPRHDTVYWYQQGPGQDPQFLISFYEKMQSDKGSIPDRFSAQQFSDYHSELNMSSLELGDSALYFCASSLGPRSQETQYFGPGTRLLVL.

There are many counts of this clonotype. V and J are TRBV2 and TRBJ2-7; unclear D gene. The V end was cut by 3 bases, the J end by 1 base, with 10 bases between. Germline V gene data show CDR1 as SNHLY and CDR2 as FYNNEI. There are 14 residues in the CDR3. In nucleotides, the CDR3 is TGTGCCAGCAGTGACTCCGACGGGTCCTACGAGCAGTACTTC. The encoded protein is CASSDSDGSYEQYF.

This clonotype was observed many times. V is TRBV3-1 and J is TRBJ1-5; weak D call: TRBD1 (5 bases). This CDR3 region has 14 residues. Germline-derived CDR1 and CDR2 are LGHDT and YNNKEL (reference sequence). Deletions cut 4 bases from V and 4 bases from J, with 11 bases between. CDR3 coding DNA: TGTGCCAGCAGCCGCGGGACTAAAAATCAGCCCCAGCATTTT. Its protein is CASSRGTKNQPQHF.

This clonotype was counted only a few times. For the CDR3, the DNA is TGTGCCAGCAGCTACCGGACTAGCGGGAGGGGTGAGCAGTTCTTC. It specifies CASSYRTSGRGEQFF. The V call is TRBV11-1, the J call TRBJ2-1; the match to TRBD2 covers 15 bases. Germline CDR1 SGHAT, CDR2 FQDESV (reference sequence). The CDR3 covers 15 residues. The V and J ends lost 4 bases and 9 bases, in that order; junction bases with no gene match: 4.

This clonotype ranks as medium-sized (0.01 to 0.1%). This rearrangement joins TRBV13 to TRBJ1-1; D is unresolved. The germline CDR1 and CDR2 sequences are PRHDT and FYEKMQ (reference sequence). Trimming shortened V by 3 bases and J by 2 bases, and 7 bases separated the two germline ends. The CDR3 is made up of 13 amino acids. This CDR3 is CASSFVGNTEAFF. In nucleotides, the CDR3 is TGTGCCAGCAGCTTTGTAGGAAACACTGAAGCTTTCTTT.

Points on this clonotype: A read error may explain this, as a much larger clone is one base away. The rearrangement joins TRBV4-2 to TRBJ1-1; unclear D gene. Germline CDR1 reads LGHNA; CDR2 reads YNFKEQ. V shed 2 bases and J shed 2 bases, with 9 bases lying between them. The CDR3 is made up of 14 amino acids. CDR3 nucleotide sequence: TGTGCCAGCAGCCAATACCTTCCTAACACTGAAGCTTTCTTT. Its translation is CASSQYLPNTEAFF.

As for this clonotype: It may be a read error: a sequence one base away is much more abundant. The chain carries TRBV19 and TRBJ2-7; D uncertain. This CDR3 is 13 amino acids long. Germline V CDR1 and CDR2: LNHDA, SQIVND (reference sequence). In DNA form, the CDR3 reads TGTGCCAGTGGTATGTACGGGTTCGACGAGCAGTACTTC. This sequence encodes CASGMYGFDEQYF.

This clonotype was detected once. This may be a read error: a much more frequent sequence differs by one nucleotide. The chain carries TRBV19 and TRBJ2-7; D remains unclear. The ends were cut back, 4 bases at V and 6 bases at J, with 13 bases in the middle. Germline CDR1 LNHDA, CDR2 SQIVND (reference sequence). The length of the CDR3 is 13 residues. The CDR3 reads CASSTAGAAEQYF. The DNA for the CDR3 is TGTGCCAGTAGTACGGCAGGTGCAGCCGAGCAGTACTTC.

This clonotype has at least ten counts. The chain is built from TRBV28 and TRBJ1-1, with a tentative D call TRBD1 (6 bases). The CDR3 covers 14 residues. Germline lookup yields CDR1 MDHEN and CDR2 SYDVKM. Trimming removed 3 bases from V and 0 bases from J, with 8 bases in between. The CDR3 is CASSLDSLNTEAFF. DNA for the CDR3: TGTGCCAGCAGTTTGGACAGCTTGAACACTGAAGCTTTCTTT.

At least ten counts were recorded for this clonotype. V gene TRBV12-3 or TRBV12-4 combines with J gene TRBJ2-3; no reliable D call. The V end was cut by 3 bases, the J end by 2 bases, with 27 bases between. The CDR3 extends over 20 amino acids. The CDR3 region is CASSLDDISDKTSDTDTQYF. In DNA, the CDR3 is TGTGCCAGCAGTTTGGATGATATCAGTGACAAAACTTCGGACACAGATACGCAGTATTTT.

At least ten counts were recorded for this clonotype. This sequence joins TRBV5-6 and TRBJ1-2; no reliable D call. Germline CDR1 reads SGHDT; CDR2 reads YYEEEE. V was shortened by 1 base and J by 2 bases, with 6 bases between the two germline ends. The CDR3 totals 13 residues. The CDR3 coding sequence is TGTGCCAGCAGCTTGACGGCGAACTATGGCTACACCTTC. Its translation is CASSLTANYGYTF.

The chain is built from TRBV5-4 and TRBJ2-3, with 7 bases aligning to TRBD1. The junction had 4 bases not matched to a gene; V was cut back by 1 base and J by 2 bases. The CDR3 consists of 15 residues. Germline values: CDR1 SGHNT, CDR2 YYREEE (reference sequence). This chain's CDR3 is CASSLIGTVTDTQYF. CDR3 nucleotides: TGTGCCAGCAGCTTGATCGGGACAGTCACAGATACGCAGTATTTT.

This clonotype was detected many times. The chain combines TRBV4-3 with TRBJ2-1; no firm D call. Germline values: CDR1 LGHNA, CDR2 YSLEER. V was cut by 1 base and J by 0 bases, with 13 bases left in between. The length of the CDR3 is 17 residues. The CDR3 region is CASSQAHTGSSYNEQFF. In DNA, the CDR3 is TGCGCCAGCAGCCAAGCCCATACCGGAAGCTCCTACAATGAGCAGTTCTTC.

This clonotype was counted at least ten times. This chain joins TRBV7-9 and TRBJ2-7; maybe TRBD1 (6 bases). V lost 4 bases and J lost 7, with 17 bases in between. The CDR3 covers 14 residues. The germline gives CDR1 SEHNR, CDR2 FQNEAQ (reference sequence). The CDR3 protein is CASSSPIGGTEQYF. CDR3 nucleotides: TGTGCCAGCAGCTCGCCCATAGGTGGGACAGAGCAGTACTTC.

This clonotype was seen at least ten times. V gene TRBV9 combines with J gene TRBJ2-1; 7 bases are shared with TRBD1. V shed 3 bases and J 6 bases; nucleotides not matched to a gene: 6. The length of the CDR3 is 14 residues. Germline V gives CDR1 SGDLS, CDR2 YYNGEE. The CDR3 sequence is CASSADAGGNEQFF. DNA of the CDR3: TGTGCCAGCAGCGCAGACGCAGGGGGCAATGAGCAGTTCTTC.

This clonotype was seen repeatedly, ten times or more. The chain couples TRBV5-6 to TRBJ2-7, with D perhaps assigned TRBD1 or TRBD2 (6 bases each). The CDR3 contains 14 residues. Trimming stripped 0 bases from V and 7 bases from J, with 14 bases between. In germline, CDR1 is SGHDT, CDR2 YYEEEE. The CDR3 bases are TGTGCCAGCAGCTTGGGGGGGGCGCCCTTGGAGCAGTACTTC. Translation gives CASSLGGAPLEQYF.

This clonotype was recorded many times. The chain combines TRBV7-9 with TRBJ2-7; D uncertain. Looked up from germline, CDR1 is SEHNR and CDR2 is FQNEAQ (reference sequence). Trimming cost V 3 bases and J 3 bases, with 9 bases left between them. There are 13 residues in the CDR3. The DNA for the CDR3 is TGTGCCAGCAGCTTGGGTACTTTCTACGAGCAGTACTTC. It is translated as CASSLGTFYEQYF. Full variable domain (outside the CDR3, taken from reference TRBV7-9 and TRBJ2-7): DTGVSQNPRHKITKRGQNVTFRCDPISEHNRLYWYRQTLGQGPEFLTYFQNEAQLEKSRLLSDRFSAERPKGSFSTLEIQRTEQGDSAMYLCASSLGTFYEQYFGPGTRLTVT.

This clonotype was observed a few times. This may arise from a read error, as a much more abundant clone is one base away. The chain recombines TRBV29-1 with TRBJ2-5, with D possibly being TRBD2 (5 bases). CDR3 length equals 11 residues. Germline CDR1 is SQVTM and CDR2 is ANQGSEA. The CDR3, as DNA: TGCAGCGTTGAGAGGGAAGAGACCCGGTACTTC. Translating gives CSVEREETRYF.

This clonotype has a count of ten or more. CDR3 residues: CASSPDSIEETQYF. CDR3 nucleotide sequence: TGCGCCAGCAGCCCGGACAGTATAGAAGAGACCCAGTACTTC. The rearrangement links TRBV4-1 to TRBJ2-5; D is possibly TRBD1 (6 bases). The CDR3 consists of 14 residues. V lost 4 bases, J lost 3 bases, and 12 bases lay in between. Germline-derived CDR1 and CDR2 are MGHRA and YSYEKL.

This clonotype is a singleton in its sample. A junction end diverges from the germline sequence, so it may reflect a read error. This rearrangement joins TRBV5-3 to TRBJ2-7, with D hard to call. TRBV5-3 is noted as an ORF with a role that remains uncertain. The CDR3 is 13 amino acids. The CDR3 bases are TGTGCCAGCAGCTTGTCGGGCGACTACGAGCAGTACTTC. Protein product: CASSLSGDYEQYF.

This clonotype has at least ten counts. CDR3 protein: CASSLAVNRVGTDTQYF. The CDR3 region has the DNA TGCGCCAGCAGCTTGGCCGTAAACAGGGTGGGCACAGATACGCAGTATTTT. V usage is TRBV5-1 and J usage is TRBJ2-3; D may be TRBD1 (6 bases). The germline V and J ends were trimmed by 0 bases and 1 base, with 15 bases remaining between them. In germline, CDR1 is SGHRS, CDR2 YFSETQ. This CDR3 comprises 17 residues.

At least ten counts were recorded for this clonotype. The chain carries TRBV12-3 or TRBV12-4 and TRBJ2-3; no reliable D call. The ends were cut back, 6 bases at V and 1 base at J, with 14 bases in the middle. This CDR3 region has 15 residues. Here the CDR3 DNA reads TGTGCCAGCAGCCCTCCGGTTCACCGCACAGATACGCAGTATTTT. The encoded protein is CASSPPVHRTDTQYF.

This clonotype was seen many times. The J gene is TRBJ2-7, the V gene TRBV7-6; no clear D. Germline lookup yields CDR1 SGHVS and CDR2 FNYEAQ. The CDR3 contains 14 residues. Between the trimmed V and J ends, which lost 0 bases and 7 bases, there was a span of 13 bases. CDR3 coding DNA: TGTGCCAGCAGCTTAGCAGGGTTCGGGCAAGAGCAGTACTTC. Encoded protein: CASSLAGFGQEQYF.

This clonotype has at least ten counts. The chain combines TRBV7-9 with TRBJ2-5, with D unclear. The CDR3 runs to 15 residues. V lost 2 bases to trimming and J lost 5 bases, with 15 bases between them. Germline lookup yields CDR1 SEHNR and CDR2 FQNEAQ (reference sequence). CDR3: CASSLSVSTVETQYF. The CDR3 DNA is TGTGCCAGCAGCTTAAGTGTCAGCACCGTCGAGACCCAGTACTTC.

In this sample, this clonotype turned up many times. V is TRBV7-6 and J is TRBJ2-7, with D unclear. Germline loops: CDR1 SGHVS, CDR2 FNYEAQ. The CDR3 has 13 residues. V was cut by 5 bases and J by 4 bases, with 12 bases left in between. The CDR3 loop reads CASSPSTGYEQYF. The CDR3 nucleotides read TGTGCCAGCAGCCCGTCGACCGGGTACGAGCAGTACTTC.

By share, this clonotype counts as medium-sized. V gene TRBV5-6 combines with J gene TRBJ2-2, with 10 bases that match TRBD1. The CDR3 length is 18 residues. Germline CDR1 reads SGHDT; CDR2 reads YYEEEE. With 4 bases clipped from V and 2 bases from J, the junction kept 11 bases outside the gene matches. The CDR3 spells CASSPKTRDRGNTGELFF. The CDR3 nucleotides are TGTGCCAGCAGCCCAAAAACCCGGGACAGGGGAAACACCGGGGAGCTGTTTTTT.

In this sample, this clonotype turned up many times. This rearrangement joins TRBV3-1 to TRBJ2-2; maybe TRBD1 (5 bases). V lost 0 bases to trimming and J lost 3 bases, with 17 bases between them. Looked up from germline, CDR1 is LGHDT and CDR2 is YNNKEL (reference sequence). The CDR3 is made up of 18 amino acids. In DNA form, the CDR3 reads TGTGCCAGCAGCCAAGATCATGGTCCCGACAGATACACCGGGGAGCTGTTTTTT. Translation: CASSQDHGPDRYTGELFF.

This clonotype was picked up many times. This rearrangement joins TRBV6-2 or TRBV6-3 to TRBJ2-2; no clear D. Trimming pared 6 bases from V and 5 bases from J, leaving 7 bases between. CDR3 size: 12 residues. Germline V lookup: CDR1 MNHEY, CDR2 SVGEGT. CDR3 in amino acids: CASRLGTGELFF. The CDR3, as DNA: TGTGCCAGCAGACTTGGTACCGGGGAGCTGTTTTTT.

This clonotype is categorized as medium-sized. The chain joins TRBV6-5 to TRBJ2-7, with D possibly called TRBD1 or TRBD2 (6 bases each). Germline CDR1 reads MNHEY; CDR2 reads SVGAGI. The length of the CDR3 is 14 residues. V was shortened by 5 bases and J by 5 bases, with 16 bases between the two germline ends. This CDR3 is CASSDTGSGDEQYF. The CDR3 DNA is TGTGCCAGCAGTGACACAGGGTCGGGAGACGAGCAGTACTTC.